This T cell receptor beta chain is drawn from a study of blood T cell repertoires in COVID-19. Assay: immunoSEQ multiplex PCR; the TCRdb copy retains only in-frame clones and omits some. The data contain 25,000 to 30,000 clones, 82% of them seen just once; the ten biggest clones take up about 1.7%. V was clipped by 5 bases and J by 6 bases, with 7 bases between them. Germline values: CDR1 SGHNT, CDR2 YENEEA. This CDR3 has 11 amino acids. Input material: peripheral blood. The clonotype comes from an elderly man with active or convalescent COVID-19. This chain joins TRBV11-3 and TRBJ1-1, with D hard to call. CDR3 in DNA: TGTGCCAGCAGCAATGGCCCTGAAGCTTTCTTT. It specifies CASSNGPEAFF.